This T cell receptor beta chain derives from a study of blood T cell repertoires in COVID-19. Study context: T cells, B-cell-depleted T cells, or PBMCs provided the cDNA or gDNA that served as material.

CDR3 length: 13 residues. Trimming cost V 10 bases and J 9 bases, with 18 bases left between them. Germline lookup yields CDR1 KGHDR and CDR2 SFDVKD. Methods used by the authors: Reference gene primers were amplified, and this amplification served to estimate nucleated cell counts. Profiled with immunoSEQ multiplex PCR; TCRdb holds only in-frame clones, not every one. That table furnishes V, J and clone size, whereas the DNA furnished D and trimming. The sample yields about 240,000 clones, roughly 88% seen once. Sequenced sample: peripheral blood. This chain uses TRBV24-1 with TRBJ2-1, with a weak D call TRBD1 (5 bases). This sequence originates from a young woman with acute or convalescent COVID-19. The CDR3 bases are TGTGCCACGGGGTATGGGGCAATAGGTGAGCAGTTCTTC. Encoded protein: CATGYGAIGEQFF.